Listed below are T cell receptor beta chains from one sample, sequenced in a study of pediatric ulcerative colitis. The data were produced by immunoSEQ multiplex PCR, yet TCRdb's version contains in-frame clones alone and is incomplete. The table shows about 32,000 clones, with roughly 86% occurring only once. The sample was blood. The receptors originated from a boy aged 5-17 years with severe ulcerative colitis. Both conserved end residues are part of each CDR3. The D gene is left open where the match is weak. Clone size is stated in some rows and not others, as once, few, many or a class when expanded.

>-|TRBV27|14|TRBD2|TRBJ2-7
TGTGCCAGCCGAATTTCCGGGGGGACCTACGAGCAGTACTTC
CASRISGGTYEQYF
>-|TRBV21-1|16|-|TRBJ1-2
TGTGCCAGCAGCCATCTGGCAGGAGAAGCTAACTATGGCTACACCTTC
CASSHLAGEANYGYTF
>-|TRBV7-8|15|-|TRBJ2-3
TGTGCCAGCAGCTCCAGAGGGGGTAGCACAGATACGCAGTATTTT
CASSSRGGSTDTQYF
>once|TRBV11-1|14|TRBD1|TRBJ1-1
TGTGCCAGCAGCTGGGACAGGATGAACACTGAAGCTTTCTTT
CASSWDRMNTEAFF
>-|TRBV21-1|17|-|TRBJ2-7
TGTGCCAGCACCGCGAGGACTGACGAAATCAAAACCTACGAGCAGTACTTC
CASTARTDEIKTYEQYF
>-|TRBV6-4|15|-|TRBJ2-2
TGTGCCAGCAGTACCGGGACAATGAACACCGGGGAGCTGTTTTTT
CASSTGTMNTGELFF
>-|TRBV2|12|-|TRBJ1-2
TGTGCCAGCAGAGGGGCTGTGCGGGGCTACACCTTC
CASRGAVRGYTF
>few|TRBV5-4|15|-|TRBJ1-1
TGTGCCAGCAGCTCGAAGGTTGGGTTGAACACTGAAGCTTTCTTT
CASSSKVGLNTEAFF
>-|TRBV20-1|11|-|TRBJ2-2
TGCAGTGCTAGTGTTACCGGGGAGCTGTTTTTT
CSASVTGELFF
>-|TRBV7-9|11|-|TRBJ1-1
TGTGCCAGCAGTTGGGGCATAGAAGCTTTCTTT
CASSWGIEAFF
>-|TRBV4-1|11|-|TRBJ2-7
TGCGCCAGCAGCCAAGGGCTCGAGCAGTACTTC
CASSQGLEQYF
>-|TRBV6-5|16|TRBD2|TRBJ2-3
TGTGCCAGCAGTTACTCCACCACCAATAGCGGGAATACGCAGTATTTT
CASSYSTTNSGNTQYF
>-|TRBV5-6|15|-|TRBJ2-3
TGTGCCAGCTCAAGGAGGGGGGGCTCCACAGATACGCAGTATTTT
CASSRRGGSTDTQYF
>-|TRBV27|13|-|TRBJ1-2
TGTGCCAGCAGTTTACGGGGATTAGCAGGCTACACCTTC
CASSLRGLAGYTF
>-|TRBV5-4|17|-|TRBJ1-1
TGTGCCAGCAGCTTGCCCTTACAGGGACCCTCGAACACTGAAGCTTTCTTT
CASSLPLQGPSNTEAFF
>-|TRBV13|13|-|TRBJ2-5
TGTGCCAGCAGCCCCCCAGGGGCTGAGACCCAGTACTTC
CASSPPGAETQYF
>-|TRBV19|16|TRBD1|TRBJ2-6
TGTGCCAGTAGACGGGACAGCAGTTCTGGGGCCAACGTCCTGACTTTC
CASRRDSSSGANVLTF
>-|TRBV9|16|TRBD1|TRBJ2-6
TGTGCCAGCAGCGTAGACCCAGGGGGCTTTGTCAACGTCCTGACTTTC
CASSVDPGGFVNVLTF
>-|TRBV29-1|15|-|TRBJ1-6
TGCAGCGTTCGGGAAGGGAGCTCCTATAATTCACCCCTCCACTTT
CSVREGSSYNSPLHF
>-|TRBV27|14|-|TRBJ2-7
TGTGCCAGCAGTTTATTGGGCAGGGTCTACGAGCAGTACTTC
CASSLLGRVYEQYF
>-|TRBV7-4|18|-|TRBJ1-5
TGTGCCAGCAGCCTAGAAGACCATTGGACGCGGAGCAATCAGCCCCAGCATTTT
CASSLEDHWTRSNQPQHF
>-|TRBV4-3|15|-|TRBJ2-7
TGCGCCAGCAGCCAATTGGCGCAGGGGACCGACGAGCAGTACTTC
CASSQLAQGTDEQYF
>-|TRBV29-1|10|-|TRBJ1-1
TGCAGCGTAGAAGGGCTTGAAGCTTTCTTT
CSVEGLEAFF
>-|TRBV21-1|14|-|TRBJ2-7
TGTGCCAGCAGCAAAGCGGCAGCAGCCTACGAGCAGTACTTC
CASSKAAAAYEQYF
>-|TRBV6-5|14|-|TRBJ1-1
TGTGCCAGCAGCCAAATAGGGGACACCACTGAAGCTTTCTTT
CASSQIGDTTEAFF
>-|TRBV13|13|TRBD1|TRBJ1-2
TGTGCCAGTCAGGTGCAGGGGGCATATGGCTACACCTTC
CASQVQGAYGYTF
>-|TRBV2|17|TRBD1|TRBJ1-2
TGTGCCAGCACGTCCGGGACAGGGGTGCTTTCTAACTATGGCTACACCTTC
CASTSGTGVLSNYGYTF
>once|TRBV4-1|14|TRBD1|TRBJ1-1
TGCGCCAGCAGCCAAGGACAGGGCGAGACTGAAGCTTTCTTT
CASSQGQGETEAFF
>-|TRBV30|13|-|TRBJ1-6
TGTGCCTGGAGTACCCCGTATTCCTCACCCCTCCACTTT
CAWSTPYSSPLHF
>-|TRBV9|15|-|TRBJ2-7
TGTGCCAGCAGCGTAGACTCAGGGGTGTCCTACGAGCAGTACTTC
CASSVDSGVSYEQYF
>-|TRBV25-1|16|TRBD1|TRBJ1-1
TGTGCCAGCAGTGGCTTGACAGGGGCCGTTTCTCCTGAAGCTTTCTTT
CASSGLTGAVSPEAFF
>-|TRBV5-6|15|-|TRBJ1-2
TGTGCCAGCAGCTTGGGGGCCCCTGAGGGGTATGGCTACACCTTC
CASSLGAPEGYGYTF
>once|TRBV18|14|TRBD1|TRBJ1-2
TGTGCCAGCTCACCACAGACAGGGTTTAGTGGCTACACCTTC
CASSPQTGFSGYTF
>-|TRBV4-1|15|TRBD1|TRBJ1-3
TGCGCCAGCAGCCACATACAGGGGACTGGAAACACCATATATTTT
CASSHIQGTGNTIYF
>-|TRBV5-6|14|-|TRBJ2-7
TGTGCCAGCAGCCCGAGGACTGTCTCGTACGAGCAGTACTTC
CASSPRTVSYEQYF
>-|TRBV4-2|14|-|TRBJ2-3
TGTGCCAGCAGCCAGGAAATCGTGGCAGATACGCAGTATTTT
CASSQEIVADTQYF
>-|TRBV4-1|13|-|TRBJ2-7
TGCGCCAGCAGTAAGCTAGTTCGTGGGGAGCAGTACTTC
CASSKLVRGEQYF
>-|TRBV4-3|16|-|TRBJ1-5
TGCGCCAGCAGCCAAGAGAGGGGACTTGTGAACCAGCCCCAGCATTTT
CASSQERGLVNQPQHF
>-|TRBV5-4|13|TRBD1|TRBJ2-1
TGTGCCAGCAGCTTGACAGGGGGGAATGAGCAGTTCTTC
CASSLTGGNEQFF
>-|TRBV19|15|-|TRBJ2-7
TGTGCCAGTAGCAAAAGCCGGGACGGTTCCTACGAGCAGTACTTC
CASSKSRDGSYEQYF
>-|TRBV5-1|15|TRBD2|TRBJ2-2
TGCGCCAGCAGCTCCACTAGCGGGGGAACCGGGGAGCTGTTTTTT
CASSSTSGGTGELFF
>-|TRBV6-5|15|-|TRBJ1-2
TGTGCCAGCAGTCGGCTTGCGACTTTAGGCTATGGCTACACCTTC
CASSRLATLGYGYTF
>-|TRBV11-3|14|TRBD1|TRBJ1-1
TGTGCCAGCAAAAACGCGGGGACAGATAGTGAAGCTTTCTTT
CASKNAGTDSEAFF
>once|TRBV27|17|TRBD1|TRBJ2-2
TGTGCCAGCAGTATAGACAGGGTAGGCGTGAACACCGGGGAGCTGTTTTTT
CASSIDRVGVNTGELFF
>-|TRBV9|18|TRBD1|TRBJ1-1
TGTGCCAGCAGCGCCTTACCTCGGACAGGGGATCCCCACACTGAAGCTTTCTTT
CASSALPRTGDPHTEAFF
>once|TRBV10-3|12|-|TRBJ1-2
TGTGCCACCGCGGTAGGGGACTATGGCTACACCTTC
CATAVGDYGYTF
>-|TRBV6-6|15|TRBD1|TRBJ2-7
TGTGCCAGCAGTCCGCGTGGGGGACAGGGCTACGAGCAGTACTTC
CASSPRGGQGYEQYF
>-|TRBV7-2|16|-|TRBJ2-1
TGTGCCAGCAGCTTAGGCCCCCGGACTCTCGAACATGAGCAGTTCTTC
CASSLGPRTLEHEQFF
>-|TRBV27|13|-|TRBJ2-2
TGTGCCAGCACCCCGGGACCGGCCGGGGAGCTGTTTTTT
CASTPGPAGELFF